Listed here is a single TCR beta chain. As processed by the authors: Amplification from reference gene primers served as the basis for estimated nucleated cell counts. TCRdb's table, derived via immunoSEQ multiplex PCR, lists solely in-frame clones and lacks some. V and J calls and clone size are as listed in that table; D and trimming were resolved from the DNA. The profile covers about 140,000 clones, with roughly 84% appearing a single time and 8% to 9% taken by the ten largest. This sample was taken from a study of blood T cell repertoires in COVID-19. About the research overall: The United States, Italy and Spain were the sources of the acute and convalescent COVID-19 samples.

Germline V CDR1 and CDR2: SGHTA, FQGNSA. The CDR3 runs to 15 residues. Trimming shortened V by 1 base and J by 6 bases, and 13 bases separated the two germline ends. Material: peripheral blood. The clonotype comes from a man aged 25-45 years with COVID-19, enrolled during active disease. The chain is built from TRBV7-2 and TRBJ2-1, with D perhaps matching TRBD2 (6 bases). CDR3 in amino acids: CASSLELGTSNEQFF. CDR3 in DNA: TGTGCCAGCAGCTTAGAGTTGGGGACTTCCAATGAGCAGTTCTTC.